The present TCR beta chain was sequenced within a study of blood T cell repertoires in COVID-19. Overall study context: Samples taken during acute and convalescent COVID-19 were collected in the United States, Italy and Spain.

CDR3 length: 14 residues. Germline-derived CDR1 and CDR2 are MRHNA and SNTAGT. V trimming: 3 bases; J trimming: 6 bases; junction bases outside the gene matches: 5. Profiled with immunoSEQ multiplex PCR; TCRdb holds only in-frame clones, not every one. The sample includes around 270,000 clones, around 89% of them seen just once. On this clone: In the same sample, other DNA sequences code for this CDR3.

The TCR was taken from a man in his forties with acute or convalescent COVID-19. The chain couples TRBV6-4 to TRBJ1-2; 9 nucleotides match TRBD1. Material: peripheral blood. CDR3 protein: CASSDPGQGHGYTF. CDR3 in DNA: TGTGCCAGCAGTGATCCGGGACAGGGCCATGGCTACACCTTC.